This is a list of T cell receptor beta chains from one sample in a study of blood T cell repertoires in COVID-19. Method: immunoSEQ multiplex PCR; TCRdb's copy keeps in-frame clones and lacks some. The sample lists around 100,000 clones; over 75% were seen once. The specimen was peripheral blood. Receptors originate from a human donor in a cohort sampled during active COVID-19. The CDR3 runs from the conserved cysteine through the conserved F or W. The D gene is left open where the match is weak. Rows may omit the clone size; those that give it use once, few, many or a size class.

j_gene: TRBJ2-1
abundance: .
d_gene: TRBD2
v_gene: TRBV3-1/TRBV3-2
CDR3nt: TGTGCCAGCAGTCCGGGGGGAGGGAACTACAATGAGCAGTTCTTC
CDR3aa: CASSPGGGNYNEQFF

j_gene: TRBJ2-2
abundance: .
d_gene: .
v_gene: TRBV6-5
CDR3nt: TGTGCCAGCCAGTTGGGAGGGAACACCGGGGAGCTGTTTTTT
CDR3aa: CASQLGGNTGELFF

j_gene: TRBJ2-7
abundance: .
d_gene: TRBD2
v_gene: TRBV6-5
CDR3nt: TGTGCCAGCATCGGGGGAGGGCAATACGAGCAGTACTTC
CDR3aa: CASIGGGQYEQYF

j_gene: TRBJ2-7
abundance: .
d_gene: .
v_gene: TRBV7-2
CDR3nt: TGTGCCAGCAGCCATGGACGGGGCTCCTACGAGCAGTACTTC
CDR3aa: CASSHGRGSYEQYF

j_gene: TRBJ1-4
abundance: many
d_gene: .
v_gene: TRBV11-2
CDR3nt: TGTGCCAGCAGCCCACTCTCGCCCTGGGAAAAACTGTTTTTT
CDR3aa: CASSPLSPWEKLFF

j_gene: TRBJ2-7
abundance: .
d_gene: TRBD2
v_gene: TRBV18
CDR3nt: TGTGCCAGCTCGCCCGGGGGGATCGAGCAGTACTTC
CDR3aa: CASSPGGIEQYF

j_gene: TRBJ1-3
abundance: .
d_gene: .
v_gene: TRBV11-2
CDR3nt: TGTGCCAGCAGCTCTAGACAGAACTCTGGAAACACCATATATTTT
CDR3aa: CASSSRQNSGNTIYF

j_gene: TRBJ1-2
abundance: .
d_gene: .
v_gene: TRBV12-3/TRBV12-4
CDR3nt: TGTGCCAGCGGCAGGGACTATGGCTACACCTTC
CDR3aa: CASGRDYGYTF

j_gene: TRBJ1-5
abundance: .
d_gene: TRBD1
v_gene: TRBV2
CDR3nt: TGTGCCAGCAGGAGACAGGGGGCTTGGAATCAGCCCCAGCATTTT
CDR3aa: CASRRQGAWNQPQHF

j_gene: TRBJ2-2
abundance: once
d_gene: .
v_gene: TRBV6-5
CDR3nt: TGTGCCAGCAGTACAGGAGTAACCGGGGAGCTGTTTTTT
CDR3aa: CASSTGVTGELFF

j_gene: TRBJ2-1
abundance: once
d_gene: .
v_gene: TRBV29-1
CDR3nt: TGCAGCGCCCGAGCGGTAACCTACAATGAGCAGTTCTTC
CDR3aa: CSARAVTYNEQFF

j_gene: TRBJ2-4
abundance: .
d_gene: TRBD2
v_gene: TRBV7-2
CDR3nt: TGTGCCAGCAGCGCAACTAGCGGGAGGGGGAAAAACATTCAGTACTTC
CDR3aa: CASSATSGRGKNIQYF

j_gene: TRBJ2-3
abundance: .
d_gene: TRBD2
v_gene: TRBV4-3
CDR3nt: TGCGCCAGCAGCCAAGCTGGCGGGGGGATCTCAGATACGCAGTATTTT
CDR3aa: CASSQAGGGISDTQYF

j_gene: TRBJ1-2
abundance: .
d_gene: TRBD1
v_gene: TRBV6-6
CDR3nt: TGTGCCAGCAGGACAGGGGGGCAGGGAGGAGGCTACACCTTC
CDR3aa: CASRTGGQGGGYTF

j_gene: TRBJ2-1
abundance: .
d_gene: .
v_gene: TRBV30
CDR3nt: TGTGCCTGGAGTCGCCAGGGAGAGCAGTTCTTC
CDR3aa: CAWSRQGEQFF

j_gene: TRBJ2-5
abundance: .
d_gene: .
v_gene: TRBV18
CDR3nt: TGTGCCAGCTCAGGGGCTAACCAAGAGACCCAGTACTTC
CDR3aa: CASSGANQETQYF

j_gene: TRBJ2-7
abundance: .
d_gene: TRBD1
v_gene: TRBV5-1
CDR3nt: TGCGCCAGCAGCTTGGGGACAGGGCGCGACGAGCAGTACTTC
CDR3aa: CASSLGTGRDEQYF

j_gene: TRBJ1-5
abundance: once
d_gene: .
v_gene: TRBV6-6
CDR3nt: TGTGCCAGCCAACCAGCCTGGGGGCCGAGCAATCAGCCCCAGCATTTT
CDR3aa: CASQPAWGPSNQPQHF

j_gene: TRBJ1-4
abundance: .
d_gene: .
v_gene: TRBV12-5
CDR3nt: TGTGCTAGTGGCACCGGGGGGCGTGATGAAAAACTGTTTTTT
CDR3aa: CASGTGGRDEKLFF

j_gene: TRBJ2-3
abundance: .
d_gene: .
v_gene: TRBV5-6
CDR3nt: TGTGCCAGCAGCTTGGGTCTGGTACGTCAGGCAGATACGCAGTATTTT
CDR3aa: CASSLGLVRQADTQYF

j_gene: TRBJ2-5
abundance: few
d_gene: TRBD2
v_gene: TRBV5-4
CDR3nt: TGTGCCAGCAGCCTAGCCGGGGGGGAGACCCAGTACTTC
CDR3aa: CASSLAGGETQYF

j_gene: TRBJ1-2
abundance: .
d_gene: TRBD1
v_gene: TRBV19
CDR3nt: TGTGCCAGTACCAACGGGCAGGGGGTCTATGGCTACACCTTC
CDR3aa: CASTNGQGVYGYTF

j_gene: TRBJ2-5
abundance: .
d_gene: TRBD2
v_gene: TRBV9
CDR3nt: TGTGCCAGCAGCGTAGGGACTAGCGGAGGTTCCCAAGAGACCCAGTACTTC
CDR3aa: CASSVGTSGGSQETQYF

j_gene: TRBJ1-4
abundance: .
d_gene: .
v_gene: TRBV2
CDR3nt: TGTGCCAGCAGTGGAGGCCCGCCAGGGAAACTGTTTTTT
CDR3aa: CASSGGPPGKLFF

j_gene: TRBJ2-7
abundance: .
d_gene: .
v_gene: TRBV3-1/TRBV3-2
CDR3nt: TGTGCCAGCAGCCAAGCTTCCATGCAGGGTAGCTCCTACGAGCAGTACTTC
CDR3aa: CASSQASMQGSSYEQYF

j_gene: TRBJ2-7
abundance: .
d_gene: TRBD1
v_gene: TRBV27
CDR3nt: TGTGCCAGCAGTCCCGGACAGGGGCCCTACGAGCAGTACTTC
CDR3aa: CASSPGQGPYEQYF

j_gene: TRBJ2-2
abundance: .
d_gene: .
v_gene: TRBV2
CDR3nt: TGTGCCAGCAGCGACACCGGGGAGCTGTTTTTT
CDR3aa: CASSDTGELFF

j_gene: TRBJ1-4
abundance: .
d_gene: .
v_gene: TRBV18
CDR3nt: TGTGCCAGCTCACCCGGTTCCCGGAATGAAAAACTGTTTTTT
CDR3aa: CASSPGSRNEKLFF

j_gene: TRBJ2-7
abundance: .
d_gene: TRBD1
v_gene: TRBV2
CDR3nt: TGTGCCAGCAGTGTCCGGCCGGGACAGGGAAACTACGAGCAGTACTTC
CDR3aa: CASSVRPGQGNYEQYF

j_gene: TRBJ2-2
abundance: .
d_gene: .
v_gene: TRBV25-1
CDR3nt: TGTGCCAGCAGTGAACAGGGATCGAACACCGGGGAGCTGTTTTTT
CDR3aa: CASSEQGSNTGELFF

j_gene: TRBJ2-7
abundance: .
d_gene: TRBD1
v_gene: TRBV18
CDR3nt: TGTGCCAGCTCACCGGAGGACAGGGGTTTCTACGAGCAGTACTTC
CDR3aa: CASSPEDRGFYEQYF

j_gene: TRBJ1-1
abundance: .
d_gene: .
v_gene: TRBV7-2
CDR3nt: TGTGCCAGCAGCCCACGGAGAGTCGCTGAAGCTTTCTTT
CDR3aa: CASSPRRVAEAFF

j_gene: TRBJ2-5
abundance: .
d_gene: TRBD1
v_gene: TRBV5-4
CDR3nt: TGTGCCAGCAGCGCCCGGGACAGGGGGCAAGAGACCCAGTACTTC
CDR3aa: CASSARDRGQETQYF

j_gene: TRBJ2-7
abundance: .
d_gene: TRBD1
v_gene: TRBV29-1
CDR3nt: TGCAGCGTGCCGGGACAGGGGGATTACGAGCAGTACTTC
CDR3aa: CSVPGQGDYEQYF

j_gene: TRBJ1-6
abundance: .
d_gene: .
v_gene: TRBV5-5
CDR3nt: TGTGCCAGCAGCTCCTTTCCCCCAAGGGGTTATAATTCACCCCTCCACTTT
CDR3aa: CASSSFPPRGYNSPLHF

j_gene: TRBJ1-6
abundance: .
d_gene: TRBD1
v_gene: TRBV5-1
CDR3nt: TGCGCCAGCAGCTTGGCTATACAGGGGGTCCAAGACAATTCACCCCTCCACTTT
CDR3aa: CASSLAIQGVQDNSPLHF

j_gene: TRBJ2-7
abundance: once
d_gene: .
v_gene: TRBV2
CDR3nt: TGTGCCAGCAGTGAAGGAGTATTAAGCTCCTACGAGCAGTACTTC
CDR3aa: CASSEGVLSSYEQYF

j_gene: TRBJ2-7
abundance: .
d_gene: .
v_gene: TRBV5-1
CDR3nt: TGCGCCAGCAGCTTGGACGAAAACCCCATGCGGGAGCAGTACTTC
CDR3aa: CASSLDENPMREQYF

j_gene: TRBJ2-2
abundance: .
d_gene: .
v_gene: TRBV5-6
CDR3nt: TGTGCCAGCAGCTTGGTGGGGGCCAACACCGGGGAGCTGTTTTTT
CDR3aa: CASSLVGANTGELFF

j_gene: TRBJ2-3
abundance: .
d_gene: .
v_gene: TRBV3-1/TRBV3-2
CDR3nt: TGTGCCAGCAGCCAAGATCTGGCGGGGCGAGCAGATACGCAGTATTTT
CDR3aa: CASSQDLAGRADTQYF

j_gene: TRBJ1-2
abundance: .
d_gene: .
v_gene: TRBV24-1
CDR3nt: TGTGCCGCGCGAGCAGGGAAAGCCTTC
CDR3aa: CAARAGKAF

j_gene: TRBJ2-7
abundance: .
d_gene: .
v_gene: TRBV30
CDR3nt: TGTGCCTGGAGTTCGGGATCCTACGAGCAGTACTTC
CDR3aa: CAWSSGSYEQYF

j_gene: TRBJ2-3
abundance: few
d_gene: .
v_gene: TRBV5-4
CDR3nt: TGTGCCAGCAGCTTGGCCGGGGCAGATACGCAGTATTTT
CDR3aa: CASSLAGADTQYF

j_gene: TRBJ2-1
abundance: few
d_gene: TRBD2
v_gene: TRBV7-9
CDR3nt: TGTGCCAGCAGCTCGGTGGGACTAGTACAGAATGAGCAGTTCTTC
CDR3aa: CASSSVGLVQNEQFF

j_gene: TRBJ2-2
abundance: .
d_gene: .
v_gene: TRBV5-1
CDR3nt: TGCGCCAGTTTAAAGGACAGTATAACCGGGGAGCTGTTTTTT
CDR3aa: CASLKDSITGELFF

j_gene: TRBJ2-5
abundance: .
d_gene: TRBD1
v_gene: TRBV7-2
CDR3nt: TGTGCCAGCAGCTTAAGAGGGGGCGGCCCAGGGGAGACCCAGTACTTC
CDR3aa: CASSLRGGGPGETQYF

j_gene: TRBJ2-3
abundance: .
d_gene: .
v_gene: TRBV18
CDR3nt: TGTGCCAGCTCACCTTCGAGCACAGATACGCAGTATTTT
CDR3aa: CASSPSSTDTQYF

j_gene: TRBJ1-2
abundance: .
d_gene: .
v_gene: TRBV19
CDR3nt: TGTGCCAGTCAACCGGGGGGACCCTCCTATGGCTACACCTTC
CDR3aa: CASQPGGPSYGYTF

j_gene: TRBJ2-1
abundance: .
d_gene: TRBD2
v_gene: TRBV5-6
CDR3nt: TGTGCCAGCAGCTTGCGCGGGGGGGCCTCCAATGAGCAGTTCTTC
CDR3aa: CASSLRGGASNEQFF

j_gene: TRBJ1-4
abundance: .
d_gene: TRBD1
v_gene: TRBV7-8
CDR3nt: TGTGCCAGCAGCCCCTACGTCCCGGGACAGGTACTAGGGGAAAAACTGTTTTTT
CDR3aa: CASSPYVPGQVLGEKLFF

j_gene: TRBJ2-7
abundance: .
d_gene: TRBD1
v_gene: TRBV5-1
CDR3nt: TGCGCCAGCAGCTGGGACAGGTTCTACGAGCAGTACTTC
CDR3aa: CASSWDRFYEQYF

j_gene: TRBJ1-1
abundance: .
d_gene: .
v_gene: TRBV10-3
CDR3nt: TGTGCCATCAGTGGTCAGACAGCGAACACTGAAGCTTTCTTT
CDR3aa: CAISGQTANTEAFF

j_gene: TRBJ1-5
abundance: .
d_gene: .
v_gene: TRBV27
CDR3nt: TGTGCCAGCAGTTCCCAGGGTTTTCAGCCCCAGCATTTT
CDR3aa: CASSSQGFQPQHF

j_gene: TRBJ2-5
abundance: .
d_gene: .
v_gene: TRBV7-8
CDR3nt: TGTGCCAGCAGCCGCCCCTCCCGAGAGACCCAGTACTTC
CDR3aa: CASSRPSRETQYF

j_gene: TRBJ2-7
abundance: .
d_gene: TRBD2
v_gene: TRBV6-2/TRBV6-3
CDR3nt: TGTGCCAGCAGTTACGGCGGGGGGAACTCCTACGAGCAGTACTTC
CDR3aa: CASSYGGGNSYEQYF